The rows below give T cell receptor beta chains drawn from one sample of a study of blood T cell repertoires in COVID-19. Clones were sequenced by immunoSEQ multiplex PCR, and TCRdb holds only the in-frame ones, with some missing. The sample holds some 89,000 clones, around nine tenths seen once. The sample taken for sequencing was peripheral blood. These receptors originate from a man aged 50 to 59 with acute or convalescent COVID-19. Both conserved end residues are part of each CDR3. D genes are given only for firm matches. The size entry is marked missing in some rows and otherwise reads once, few, many or a size class.

.	few	TRBV5-6	TRBJ1-2	TGTGCCAGCAGCTTTTCACAGGTTGGTGGCTACACCTTC	CASSFSQVGGYTF
.	few	TRBV5-6	TRBJ2-7	TGTGCCAGCAGTATTAGCGGAGCCTCCTACGAGCAGTACTTC	CASSISGASYEQYF
.	.	TRBV6-1	TRBJ1-2	TGTGCCAGCAGTGAAGCGAGCAGGAACTATGGCTACACCTTC	CASSEASRNYGYTF
TRBD1	.	TRBV27	TRBJ1-2	TGTGCCAGCAGTTTAGAGGGGACAGGGGGCGCGGATGGCTACACCTTC	CASSLEGTGGADGYTF
TRBD1	.	TRBV6-6	TRBJ2-2	TGTGCCAGCAGTCCACAACCGGGACAGGATAACACCGGGGAGCTGTTTTTT	CASSPQPGQDNTGELFF
.	.	TRBV5-8	TRBJ1-4	TGTGCCAGCAGGAAGAGGGTGAATGAAAAACTGTTTTTT	CASRKRVNEKLFF
.	.	TRBV12-3/TRBV12-4	TRBJ2-2	TGTGCCAGCAGTTCTGGGAGGGGGGAGCTGTTTTTT	CASSSGRGELFF
.	.	TRBV19	TRBJ2-2	TGTGCCAGTAGCCCTTGGGCCAATGCAAACACCGGGGAGCTGTTTTTT	CASSPWANANTGELFF
.	.	TRBV5-1	TRBJ1-1	TGCGCCAGCAGCCCGGACCCGGGGGGAAGGGCTTTCTTT	CASSPDPGGRAFF
.	.	TRBV19	TRBJ1-4	TGTGCCAGTAGTGCAACTACAACTAATGAAAAACTGTTTTTT	CASSATTTNEKLFF
TRBD2	.	TRBV4-3	TRBJ2-3	TGCGCCAGCAGCCAGATCCCGGGGGGGCCGGTCCTATGCACAGATACGCAGTATTTT	CASSQIPGGPVLCTDTQYF
.	.	TRBV6-1	TRBJ2-4	TGTGCCAGCAGTGAAAGAGTCGGATCCCAACGGGACATTCAGTACTTC	CASSERVGSQRDIQYF
.	.	TRBV11-2	TRBJ2-7	TGTGCCAGCAGCTTACAGGGTTACGAGCAGTACTTC	CASSLQGYEQYF
.	.	TRBV5-5	TRBJ1-2	TGTGCCAGCAGCTTGGAACCCCTACGTGGCTACACCTTC	CASSLEPLRGYTF
TRBD1	once	TRBV2	TRBJ2-5	TGTGCCAGCAGTGAGGACAGGCAAGAGACCCAGTACTTC	CASSEDRQETQYF
.	.	TRBV11-2	TRBJ2-7	TGTGCCAGCAGGACGGGGTTTGGCCCCTACGAGCAGTACTTC	CASRTGFGPYEQYF
.	.	TRBV9	TRBJ2-3	TGTGCCAGCAGCGGGGGACGGAGGGACGGCACAGATACGCAGTATTTT	CASSGGRRDGTDTQYF
.	.	TRBV7-2	TRBJ1-3	TGTGCCAGCACCCTCTGGGGGGGACTCTCTGGAAACACCATATATTTT	CASTLWGGLSGNTIYF
.	.	TRBV19	TRBJ1-5	TGTGCCAGTAGTATGCCAGGGTTTCAGCCCCAGCATTTT	CASSMPGFQPQHF
TRBD1	few	TRBV2	TRBJ2-5	TGTGCCAGCAGTGCCGGTCCGGGACAGTCAGAGACCCAGTACTTC	CASSAGPGQSETQYF
.	.	TRBV21-1	TRBJ2-5	TGTGCCAGCAGCAAGCAGGGGGCCTCTGCCGAGACCCAGTACTTC	CASSKQGASAETQYF
TRBD1	.	TRBV7-6	TRBJ1-1	TGTGCCAGCGGCACCGGGACAGGGACTTTCTTT	CASGTGTGTFF
.	.	TRBV19	TRBJ1-2	TGTGCCAGTAGTAGAAACGCAGGGTTCTGCACCTTC	CASSRNAGFCTF
TRBD2	.	TRBV27	TRBJ2-3	TGTGCCAGCAGTCCTTCATACCTAGCGGTCACAGATACGCAGTATTTT	CASSPSYLAVTDTQYF
.	few	TRBV3-1/TRBV3-2	TRBJ2-7	TGTGCCAGCAGCCACAACAGGTATCCCTACGAGCAGTACTTC	CASSHNRYPYEQYF
.	.	TRBV10-3	TRBJ1-5	TGTGCCATCAGTGAGGAGGGAGGGTCAGGGAATCAGCCCCAGCATTTT	CAISEEGGSGNQPQHF
.	once	TRBV4-1	TRBJ1-2	TGCGCCAGCAGCTCTCCGACAGTAGTCTATGGCTACACCTTC	CASSSPTVVYGYTF
TRBD1	.	TRBV19	TRBJ2-2	TGTGCCAGTAGTATAGGGGCCAGGGGGACCGGGGAGCTGTTTTTT	CASSIGARGTGELFF
TRBD2	.	TRBV24-1	TRBJ2-3	TGTGCCACCAGTGAGGGACTAGCGGGGGGCACAGATACGCAGTATTTT	CATSEGLAGGTDTQYF
TRBD2	.	TRBV6-5	TRBJ2-1	TGTGCCAGCAAGTCGGCGGGAGCGGGGAATGAGCAGTTCTTC	CASKSAGAGNEQFF
.	.	TRBV9	TRBJ1-1	TGTGCCAGCAGCGTAGGACACCTAAGCAGTGAAGCTTTCTTT	CASSVGHLSSEAFF
TRBD1	.	TRBV11-3	TRBJ2-3	TGTGCCAGCAGCTTAGGAGGGAGACAGGGGACAGATACGCAGTATTTT	CASSLGGRQGTDTQYF
.	.	TRBV5-6	TRBJ2-1	TGTGCCAGCAGCTTGAATATAGGGGCGGACGGTGAGCAGTTCTTC	CASSLNIGADGEQFF
TRBD1	.	TRBV27	TRBJ1-6	TGTGCCAGCAGCTCAAGACAGGGGGCAATTTCACCCCTCCACTTT	CASSSRQGAISPLHF
TRBD1	.	TRBV2	TRBJ2-2	TGTGCCAGCAGTGCGGGAAGGGGACAGGGGACCGGGGAGCTGTTTTTT	CASSAGRGQGTGELFF
.	.	TRBV9	TRBJ1-3	TGTGCCAGCAGCCGTAACAATCCCACAGGGTCGGGAAACACCATATATTTT	CASSRNNPTGSGNTIYF